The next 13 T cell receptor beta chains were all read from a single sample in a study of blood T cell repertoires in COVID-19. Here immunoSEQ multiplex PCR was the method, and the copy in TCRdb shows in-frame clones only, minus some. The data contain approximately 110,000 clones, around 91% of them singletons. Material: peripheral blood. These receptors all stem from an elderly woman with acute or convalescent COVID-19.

The CDR3: CASSSKGRVGGYTF. The CDR3 DNA is TGTGCCAGCAGCTCGAAGGGCAGGGTGGGTGGCTACACCTTC. V gene TRBV7-9 combines with J gene TRBJ1-2, with D tentatively TRBD1 (5 bases). CDR1 and CDR2 (germline): SEHNR, FQNEAQ (reference sequence). The CDR3 covers 14 residues. V was clipped by 4 bases and J by 7 bases, with 16 bases between them.

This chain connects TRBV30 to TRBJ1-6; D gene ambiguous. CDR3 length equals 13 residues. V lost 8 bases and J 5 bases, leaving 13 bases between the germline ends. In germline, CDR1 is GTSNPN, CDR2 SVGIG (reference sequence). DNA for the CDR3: TGTGCCGGGCAAGACAAGAATAATTCACCCCTCCACTTT. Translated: CAGQDKNNSPLHF.

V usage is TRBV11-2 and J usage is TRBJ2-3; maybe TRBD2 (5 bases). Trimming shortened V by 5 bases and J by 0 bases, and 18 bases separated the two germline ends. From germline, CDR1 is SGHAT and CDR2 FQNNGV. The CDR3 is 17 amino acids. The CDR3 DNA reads TGTGCCAGCAGCCTCACTCGGACTTTAGCTAGCACAGATACGCAGTATTTT. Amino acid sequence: CASSLTRTLASTDTQYF.

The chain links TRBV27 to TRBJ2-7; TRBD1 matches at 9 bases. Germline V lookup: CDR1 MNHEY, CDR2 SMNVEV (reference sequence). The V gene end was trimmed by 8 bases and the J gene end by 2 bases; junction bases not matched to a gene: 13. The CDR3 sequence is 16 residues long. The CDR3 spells CASVGQGRYTPYEQYF. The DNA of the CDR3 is TGTGCCAGCGTGGGACAGGGTCGTTATACCCCCTACGAGCAGTACTTC.

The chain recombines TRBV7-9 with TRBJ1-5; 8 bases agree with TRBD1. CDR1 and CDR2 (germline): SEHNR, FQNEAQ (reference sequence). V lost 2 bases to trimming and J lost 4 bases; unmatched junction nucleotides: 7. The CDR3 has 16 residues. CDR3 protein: CASSLSGTGANQPQHF. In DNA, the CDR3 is TGTGCCAGCAGCTTATCCGGGACAGGAGCTAATCAGCCCCAGCATTTT.

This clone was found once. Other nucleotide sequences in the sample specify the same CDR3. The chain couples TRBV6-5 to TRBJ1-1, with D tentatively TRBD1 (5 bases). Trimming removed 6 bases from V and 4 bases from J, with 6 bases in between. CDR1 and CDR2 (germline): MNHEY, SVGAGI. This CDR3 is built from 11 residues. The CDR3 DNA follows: TGTGCCAGCAGGGGGGGCACTGAAGCTTTCTTT. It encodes CASRGGTEAFF.

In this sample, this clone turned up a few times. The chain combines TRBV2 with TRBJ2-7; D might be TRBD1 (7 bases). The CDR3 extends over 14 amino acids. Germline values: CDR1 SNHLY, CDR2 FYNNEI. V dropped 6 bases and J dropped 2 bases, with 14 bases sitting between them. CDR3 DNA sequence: TGTGCCAGCAGGTATCAGGGGGGAGCCTACGAGCAGTACTTC. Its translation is CASRYQGGAYEQYF. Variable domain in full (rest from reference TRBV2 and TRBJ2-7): EPEVTQTPSHQVTQMGQEVILRCVPISNHLYFYWYRQILGQKVEFLVSFYNNEISEKSEIFDDQFSVERPDGSNFTLKIRSTKLEDSAMYFCASRYQGGAYEQYFGPGTRLTVT.

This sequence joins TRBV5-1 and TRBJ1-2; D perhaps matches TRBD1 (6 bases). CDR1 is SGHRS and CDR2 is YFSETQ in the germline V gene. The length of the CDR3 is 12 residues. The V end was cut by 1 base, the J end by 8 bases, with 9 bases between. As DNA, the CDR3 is TGCGCCAGCAGCTTGACGGACAGAGGCTACACCTTC. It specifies CASSLTDRGYTF.

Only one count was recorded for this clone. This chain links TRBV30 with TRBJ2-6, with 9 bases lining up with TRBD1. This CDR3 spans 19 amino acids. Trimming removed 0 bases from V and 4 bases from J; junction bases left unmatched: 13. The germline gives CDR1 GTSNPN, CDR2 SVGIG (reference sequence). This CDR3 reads CAWSVLWDRAKGGANVLTF. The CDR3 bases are TGTGCCTGGAGTGTACTCTGGGACAGGGCTAAGGGGGGGGCCAACGTCCTGACTTTC.

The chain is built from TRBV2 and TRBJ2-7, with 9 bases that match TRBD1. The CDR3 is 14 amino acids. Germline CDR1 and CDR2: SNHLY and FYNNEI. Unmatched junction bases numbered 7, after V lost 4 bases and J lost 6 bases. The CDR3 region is CASSGEGQGSEQYF. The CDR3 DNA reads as TGTGCCAGCAGTGGGGAGGGACAGGGCTCCGAGCAGTACTTC.

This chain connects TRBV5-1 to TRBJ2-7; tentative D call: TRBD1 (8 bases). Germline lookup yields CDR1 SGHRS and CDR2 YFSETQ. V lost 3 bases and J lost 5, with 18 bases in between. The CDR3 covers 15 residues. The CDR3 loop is CASSSTGGAVDEQYF. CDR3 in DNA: TGCGCCAGCAGCTCCACAGGGGGGGCCGTTGACGAGCAGTACTTC.

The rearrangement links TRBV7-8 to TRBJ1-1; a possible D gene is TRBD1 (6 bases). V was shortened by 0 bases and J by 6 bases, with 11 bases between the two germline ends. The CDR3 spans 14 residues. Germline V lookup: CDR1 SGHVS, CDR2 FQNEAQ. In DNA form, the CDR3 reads TGTGCCAGCAGCTTAGCAGTCAGGGGAGCTGAAGCTTTCTTT. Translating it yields CASSLAVRGAEAFF. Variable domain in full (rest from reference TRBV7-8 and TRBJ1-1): GAGVSQSPRYKVAKRGQDVALRCDPISGHVSLFWYQQALGQGPEFLTYFQNEAQLDKSGLPSDRFFAERPEGSVSTLKIQRTQQEDSAVYLCASSLAVRGAEAFFGQGTRLTVV.

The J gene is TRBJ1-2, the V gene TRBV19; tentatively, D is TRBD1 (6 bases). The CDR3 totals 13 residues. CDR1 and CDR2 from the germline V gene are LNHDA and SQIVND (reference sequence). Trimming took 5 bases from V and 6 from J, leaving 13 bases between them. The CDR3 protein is CASSAQGFNGYTF. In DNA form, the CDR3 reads TGTGCCAGTAGTGCACAGGGATTCAATGGCTACACCTTC.